This T cell receptor beta chain derives from a study of CD8 T cells in Susac syndrome. With random hexamers, about 0.5 to 1 ug RNA was reverse transcribed. Amplification of TCR beta CDR3 across 54 Vbeta and 13 Jbeta was performed with immunoSEQ multiplex PCR. TCRdb re-called the immunoSEQ multiplex PCR reads through MiXCR, storing one row per CDR3 protein. In the table there are fewer than 300,000 distinct CDR3 sequences, around 83% of which are singletons. The CDR3 has 14 residues. V was pared by 0 bases and J by 5 bases, with 10 bases between. Per the germline V gene, CDR1 is WNHNN and CDR2 is SYGVQD (reference sequence).

Input material: CD8+ T cells from PBMCs. The receptor was isolated from a human donor with multiple sclerosis. This chain links TRBV10-1 with TRBJ2-5; D uncertain. CDR3 in DNA: TGCGCCAGCAGTGAGTCTGAGCGTTTGGAGACCCAGTACTTC. Its translation is CASSESERLETQYF.